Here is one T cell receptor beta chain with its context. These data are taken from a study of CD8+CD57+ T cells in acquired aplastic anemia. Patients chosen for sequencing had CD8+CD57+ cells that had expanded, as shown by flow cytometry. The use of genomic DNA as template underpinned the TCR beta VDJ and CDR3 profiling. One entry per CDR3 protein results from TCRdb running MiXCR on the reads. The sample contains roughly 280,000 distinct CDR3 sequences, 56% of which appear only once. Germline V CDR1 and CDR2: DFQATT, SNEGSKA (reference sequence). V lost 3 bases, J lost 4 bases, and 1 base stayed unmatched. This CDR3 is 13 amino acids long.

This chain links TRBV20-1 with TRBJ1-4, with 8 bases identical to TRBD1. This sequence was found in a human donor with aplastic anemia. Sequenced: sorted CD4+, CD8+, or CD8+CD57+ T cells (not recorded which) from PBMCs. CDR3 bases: TGCAGTGCTAGGGACAGGGATAATGAAAAACTGTTTTTT. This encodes CSARDRDNEKLFF.